This TCR beta chain came from a study of PD-1 blockade in classical Hodgkin lymphoma. The study's findings and limits: Why repertoires differed is undefined; disease activity or prior therapy possibly contributed.

This table comes from immunoSEQ multiplex PCR, and its TCRdb copy is limited to in-frame clones, with some not included. The sample lists about 23,000 clones, 71% occurring once. This clone was seen ten or more times. The antigen is undetermined. With no exception, relapse followed autologous stem cell transplantation in all patients, and brentuximab vedotin exposure varied. CDR1 is SGHRS and CDR2 is YFSETQ in the germline V gene. V lost 2 bases and J lost 1, with 9 bases in between. The CDR3 extends over 15 amino acids. The receptor was derived from a human donor with classical Hodgkin lymphoma. The chain carries TRBV5-1 and TRBJ2-2; D perhaps matches TRBD1 (6 bases). The sequenced sample was peripheral blood mononuclear cells (PBMCs), obtained at baseline. The CDR3 reads CASSLEGQNTGELFF. CDR3 DNA: TGCGCCAGCAGCTTAGAGGGACAGAACACCGGGGAGCTGTTTTTT. The whole variable domain, remainder taken from reference TRBV5-1 and TRBJ2-2, is KAGVTQTPRYLIKTRGQQVTLSCSPISGHRSVSWYQQTPGQGLQFLFEYFSETQRNKGNFPGRFSGRQFSNSRSEMNVSTLELGDSALYLCASSLEGQNTGELFFGEGSRLTVL.